This passage covers 25 T cell receptor beta chains from one sample sequenced in a study of blood T cell repertoires in COVID-19. Libraries were prepared by immunoSEQ multiplex PCR; TCRdb keeps only in-frame clonotypes and omits some of them. The sample includes 160,000 or so clones, approximately 86% of them seen just once. Sequenced material: peripheral blood. The receptors come from a woman aged 70-85 years with acute or convalescent COVID-19.

The CDR3 DNA reads as TGTGCCACCAGCAGAGATCGCGGGACTAGCGTATACAATGAGCAGTTCTTC. Its translation: CATSRDRGTSVYNEQFF. This chain links TRBV15 with TRBJ2-1; TRBD2 matches 10 bases. The CDR3 consists of 17 residues. The J segment lost 4 bases and the V segment lost 0 bases, leaving 6 bases of the junction unmatched. CDR1 is LNHNV and CDR2 is YYDKDF in the germline V gene (reference sequence).

J is TRBJ2-7 and V is TRBV6-6, with 9 bases matching TRBD2. V shed 3 bases and J 4 bases; nucleotides not matched to a gene: 7. The CDR3 is made up of 15 amino acids. Germline V gene sequence: CDR1 MNHNY, CDR2 SVGAGI (reference sequence). CDR3 loop: CASSYQSSGVYEQYV. The CDR3 DNA sequence: TGTGCCAGCAGTTATCAATCTAGCGGGGTTTACGAGCAGTACGTC.

The J gene is TRBJ2-3, the V gene TRBV3-1 (or the pseudogene TRBV3-2), with D perhaps TRBD2 (5 bases). Per the germline V gene, CDR1 is LGHDT and CDR2 is YNNKEL (reference sequence). This CDR3 spans 14 amino acids. V shed 7 bases and J shed 2 bases, with 13 bases lying between them. CDR3 sequence (DNA): TGTGCCAGCACCTCACTAGATGTCACAGATACGCAGTATTTT. It is translated as CASTSLDVTDTQYF.

This rearrangement joins TRBV5-1 to TRBJ2-7; tentative D call: TRBD1 (5 bases). V lost 0 bases, J lost 3 bases, and 13 bases lay in between. CDR3 length: 15 residues. Looked up from germline, CDR1 is SGHRS and CDR2 is YFSETQ. Here the CDR3 DNA reads TGCGCCAGCAGCTTGGCCTGGGGCAGAAGCTACGAGCAGTACTTC. This encodes CASSLAWGRSYEQYF.

This clone was detected only a few times. This sequence joins TRBV27 and TRBJ2-7, with D perhaps matching TRBD2 (5 bases). Germline CDR1 reads MNHEY; CDR2 reads SMNVEV (reference sequence). This CDR3 has 11 residues. Trimming pared 3 bases from V and 12 bases from J, leaving 12 bases between. The CDR3 here is CASSLGSNVYF. DNA for the CDR3: TGTGCCAGCAGTTTGGGGAGCAATGTGTACTTC.

The genes are TRBV6-6 and TRBJ1-3, with a tentative D call TRBD1 (5 bases). Germline V gene sequence: CDR1 MNHNY, CDR2 SVGAGI (reference sequence). The CDR3 is made up of 15 amino acids. V was cut by 2 bases and J by 0 bases, with 8 bases left in between. The CDR3 is CASSYGGSSGNTIYF. In DNA form, the CDR3 reads TGTGCCAGCAGTTACGGGGGGAGCTCTGGAAACACCATATATTTT.

The CDR3 coding sequence is TGTGCCATCAAGGGGGGACAGGGGGACACTGAAGCTTTCTTT. This codes for CAIKGGQGDTEAFF. V is TRBV10-3 and J is TRBJ1-1; the match to TRBD1 covers 11 bases. The length of the CDR3 is 14 residues. In germline, CDR1 is ENHRY, CDR2 SYGVKD. After removal of 7 bases from V and 3 bases from J, the junction contained 4 bases not matched to a gene.

The chain combines TRBV11-3 with TRBJ2-3, with 7 bases that match TRBD1. The J segment lost 11 bases and the V segment lost 5 bases, leaving 13 bases of the junction unmatched. CDR3 length: 14 residues. CDR1 and CDR2 from the germline V gene are SGHNT and YENEEA. CDR3 residues: CASSRADRAHRQYF. For the CDR3, the DNA is TGTGCCAGCAGCCGCGCTGACAGGGCACATAGGCAGTATTTT.

This rearrangement joins TRBV5-4 to TRBJ2-2, with D maybe TRBD2 (6 bases). Trimming took off 1 base at V and 2 bases at J, with 18 bases between the two ends. Germline V gene sequence: CDR1 SGHNT, CDR2 YYREEE (reference sequence). This CDR3 has 18 amino acids. The CDR3 reads CASSLIGRGSLNTGELFF. CDR3 in DNA: TGTGCCAGCAGCTTGATTGGTCGGGGGTCCCTCAACACCGGGGAGCTGTTTTTT.

The chain has TRBV7-2 and TRBJ1-1; possibly TRBD1 for D (5 bases). Trimming removed 6 bases from V and 3 bases from J, with 20 bases in between. The CDR3 loop spans 16 amino acids. CDR1 and CDR2 from the germline V gene are SGHTA and FQGNSA. As DNA, the CDR3 is TGTGCCAGCAGGGGGGGACCCAAGCTGTGGGACACTGAAGCTTTCTTT. Amino acids: CASRGGPKLWDTEAFF.

The chain employs TRBV7-8 and TRBJ1-5; TRBD1 is a possible D gene (6 bases). The CDR3 consists of 16 residues. The germline V and J ends were trimmed by 2 bases and 6 bases, with 17 bases remaining between them. Germline assignment: CDR1 SGHVS and CDR2 FQNEAQ. The CDR3 is CASSLNPVQGSQPQHF. The CDR3 nucleotides are TGTGCCAGCAGCTTAAACCCGGTACAGGGTAGTCAGCCCCAGCATTTT.

The chain links TRBV5-1 to TRBJ2-7; 7 bases match TRBD2. The J segment lost 5 bases and the V segment lost 0 bases, leaving 8 bases of the junction unmatched. The germline gives CDR1 SGHRS, CDR2 YFSETQ. This CDR3 region has 15 residues. CDR3 nucleotides: TGCGCCAGCAGCTTGGAGCCAGCGGGGAGGCACGAGCAGTACGTC. Translating it yields CASSLEPAGRHEQYV.

CDR3 region: CASSYSNGVKQFF. DNA of the CDR3: TGTGCCAGCAGTTACTCGAACGGGGTAAAGCAGTTCTTC. The chain combines TRBV6-5 with TRBJ2-1, with D perhaps TRBD2 (5 bases). Trimming stripped 0 bases from V and 11 bases from J, with 11 bases between. Germline CDR1 MNHEY, CDR2 SVGAGI. The CDR3 sequence is 13 residues long.

The chain combines TRBV5-1 with TRBJ1-1, with 7 bases lining up with TRBD1. The CDR3 extends over 14 amino acids. V was clipped by 0 bases and J by 3 bases; unmatched bases: 2. The germline CDR1 and CDR2 sequences are SGHRS and YFSETQ. CDR3 DNA: TGCGCCAGCAGCTTGGGACAGGGTTACACTGAAGCTTTCTTT. Amino acids: CASSLGQGYTEAFF.

The chain has TRBV19 and TRBJ1-6; no firm D call. The CDR3 sequence is 16 residues long. Germline V CDR1 and CDR2: LNHDA, SQIVND (reference sequence). Trimming removed 3 bases from V and 0 bases from J, with 9 bases in between. The CDR3 is CASSMYSSSYNSPLHF. The DNA of the CDR3 is TGTGCCAGTAGTATGTACTCGAGCTCCTATAATTCACCCCTCCACTTT.

This chain uses TRBV4-1 with TRBJ1-5; the D gene is possibly TRBD1 (5 bases). Trimming pared 0 bases from V and 8 bases from J, leaving 14 bases between. This CDR3 has 15 residues. Germline V gene sequence: CDR1 MGHRA, CDR2 YSYEKL. In DNA form, the CDR3 reads TGCGCCAGCAGCCAAGACCAGGGAGGAGGTGAGCCCCAGCATTTT. Encoded protein: CASSQDQGGGEPQHF.

The chain has TRBV20-1 and TRBJ1-2, with unresolved D. The CDR3 sequence is 11 residues long. CDR1 DFQATT and CDR2 SNEGSKA come from the germline V gene (reference sequence). The V gene lost 1 base and the J gene lost 8 bases, with 8 bases spanning the gap. The DNA of the CDR3 is TGCAGTGCTAGAGTTTTACGGGGCTACACCTTC. This gives the protein CSARVLRGYTF.

The CDR3 loop is CASSLSTGEHSPLHF. In nucleotides, the CDR3 is TGTGCCAGCAGTTTATCGACAGGAGAGCATTCACCCCTCCACTTT. This rearrangement joins TRBV28 to TRBJ1-6; tentative D call: TRBD1 (6 bases). The V gene's germline CDR1 is MDHEN and CDR2 SYDVKM. V was trimmed by 1 base and J by 8 bases, leaving 12 bases between them. The CDR3 extends over 15 amino acids. Combining the CDR3 with reference TRBV28 and TRBJ1-6 gives the whole variable domain DVKVTQSSRYLVKRTGEKVFLECVQDMDHENMFWYRQDPGLGLRLIYFSYDVKMKEKGDIPEGYSVSREKKERFSLILESASTNQTSMYLCASSLSTGEHSPLHFGNGTRLTVT.

This rearrangement joins TRBV5-1 to TRBJ1-5; D is uncertain. This CDR3 is built from 13 residues. The V and J ends lost 4 bases and 4 bases respectively, with 9 bases between them. CDR1 and CDR2 (germline): SGHRS, YFSETQ. The CDR3 sequence: CASSAGGNQPQHF. As DNA, the CDR3 is TGCGCCAGCAGCGCGGGAGGAAATCAGCCCCAGCATTTT.

A single count supports this clone. The chain links TRBV18 to TRBJ1-1; 8 bases agree with TRBD1. Germline assignment: CDR1 KGHSH and CDR2 LQKENI. With V trimmed by 4 bases and J by 5 bases, 15 bases remained unmatched. CDR3 size: 17 residues. The CDR3 sequence is CASSRNGQGAPLTEAFF. The CDR3 DNA sequence: TGTGCCAGCTCACGGAATGGACAGGGAGCTCCTCTTACTGAAGCTTTCTTT. Drawing the rest from reference TRBV18 and TRBJ1-1, the complete variable domain is NAGVMQNPRHLVRRRGQEARLRCSPMKGHSHVYWYRQLPEEGLKFMVYLQKENIIDESGMPKERFSAEFPKEGPSILRIQQVVRGDSAAYFCASSRNGQGAPLTEAFFGQGTRLTVV.

V usage is TRBV5-4 and J usage is TRBJ1-2, with D perhaps TRBD1 (6 bases). Germline CDR1 is SGHNT and CDR2 is YYREEE (reference sequence). Trimming stripped 4 bases from V and 4 bases from J, with 17 bases between. The CDR3 spans 15 residues. The CDR3 DNA is TGTGCCAGCAGCCTTAGACAGGCGAGAGGCTATGGCTACACCTTC. Translation: CASSLRQARGYGYTF. Full variable domain (remainder filled in from reference TRBV5-4 and TRBJ1-2): ETGVTQSPTHLIKTRGQQVTLRCSSQSGHNTVSWYQQALGQGPQFIFQYYREEENGRGNFPPRFSGLQFPNYSSELNVNALELDDSALYLCASSLRQARGYGYTFGSGTRLTVV.

This clone has a single count. The chain joins TRBV3-1 (or the pseudogene TRBV3-2) to TRBJ1-4, with unresolved D. Deletions cut 4 bases from V and 4 bases from J, with 16 bases between. Germline CDR1 and CDR2: LGHDT and YNNKEL (reference sequence). There are 16 residues in the CDR3. CDR3: CASSPRVGTSNEKLFF. In DNA form, the CDR3 reads TGTGCCAGCAGCCCCCGGGTGGGCACTAGTAATGAAAAACTGTTTTTT.

The rearrangement links TRBV7-8 to TRBJ2-2, with 10 bases matching TRBD1. Trimming cost V 1 base and J 1 base; bases outside gene matches: 6. The CDR3 sequence is 18 residues long. Germline CDR1 SGHVS, CDR2 FQNEAQ. The CDR3 protein is CASSLVWGTGENTGELFF. CDR3 in DNA: TGTGCCAGCAGCTTAGTATGGGGGACAGGGGAGAACACCGGGGAGCTGTTTTTT.

The gene calls are TRBV7-8 and TRBJ2-2; 7 nucleotides match TRBD2. The CDR3 is made up of 19 amino acids. Germline CDR1 reads SGHVS; CDR2 reads FQNEAQ. The V segment lost 5 bases and the J segment 6 bases; nucleotides outside the gene matches: 21. Here the CDR3 reads CASSLTLGVRLADPGELFF. Here the CDR3 DNA reads TGTGCCAGCAGCCTCACCTTGGGGGTCAGACTAGCTGATCCCGGGGAGCTGTTTTTT.

The chain combines TRBV5-4 with TRBJ1-2; 8 bases match TRBD1. Germline-derived CDR1 and CDR2 are SGHNT and YYREEE (reference sequence). The CDR3 totals 13 residues. V dropped 5 bases and J dropped 2; count of bases not matched to a gene: 2. CDR3 coding DNA: TGTGCCAGCAGGGGGACAGGCAACTATGGCTACACCTTC. Residues: CASRGTGNYGYTF. The whole variable domain, filled in from reference TRBV5-4 and TRBJ1-2, reads ETGVTQSPTHLIKTRGQQVTLRCSSQSGHNTVSWYQQALGQGPQFIFQYYREEENGRGNFPPRFSGLQFPNYSSELNVNALELDDSALYLCASRGTGNYGYTFGSGTRLTVV.